This record covers a single TCR beta chain. No antigen is known for it. The data derive from a study of T cell responses to AZD1222 COVID-19 vaccine. Study-level results: There were vaccine-associated CD4 TCRs across spike, dominant at 160-218 and 743-854. White British donors predominated, females outnumbered males, and clonal diversity was possibly underestimated.

The CDR3 runs to 16 residues. Germline-derived CDR1 and CDR2 are SQVTM and ANQGSEA. V shed 6 bases and J 2 bases; nucleotides not matched to a gene: 13. Measured with immunoSEQ multiplex PCR; TCRdb has only the in-frame clones, and not every one. The sample records some 150,000 clones, roughly 90% being singletons. The sample was peripheral blood, taken 28 days after the second AZD1222 dose. The V call is TRBV29-1, the J call TRBJ1-3, with 7 bases matching TRBD1. This receptor was obtained from an adult who received the AZD1222 COVID-19 vaccine. Here the CDR3 reads CSVTSADRAAGNTIYF. CDR3 nucleotide sequence: TGCAGCGTCACCAGTGCTGACAGGGCGGCTGGAAACACCATATATTTT.